The 6 T cell receptor beta chains below come from one sample, sequenced in a study. TCRdb passed the 5' RACE reads through MiXCR, listing each CDR3 protein once. The sample has tens of thousands of distinct CDR3 sequences; 28% are singletons. Sequencing input: naive CD4+ T cells sorted from blood. Stated subset: naive CD4+ T cells, CD4+CD45RA+CD25-. The source is a female donor with breast cancer.

The rearrangement links TRBV5-6 to TRBJ2-7; perhaps D is TRBD1 or TRBD2 (5 bases each). V dropped 5 bases and J dropped 0 bases, with 12 bases sitting between them. The CDR3 is made up of 14 amino acids. The germline V gene encodes CDR1 SGHDT and CDR2 YYEEEE. In DNA form, the CDR3 reads TGTGCCAGCAGTCGGGGCCTAAGCTCCTACGAGCAGTACTTC. Protein: CASSRGLSSYEQYF.

Many counts were recorded for this clonotype. The chain couples TRBV5-1 to TRBJ2-3, with 14 bases that match TRBD2. CDR1 SGHRS and CDR2 YFSETQ come from the germline V gene. V gave up 4 bases and J gave up 6 bases; unmatched junction bases: 7. The CDR3 extends over 16 amino acids. The CDR3 is CASSPRTSGRTDTQYF. CDR3 nucleotides: TGCGCCAGCAGCCCTCGGACTAGCGGGAGGACCGATACGCAGTATTTT. The complete variable domain, with remaining parts taken from reference TRBV5-1 and TRBJ2-3, reads KAGVTQTPRYLIKTRGQQVTLSCSPISGHRSVSWYQQTPGQGLQFLFEYFSETQRNKGNFPGRFSGRQFSNSRSEMNVSTLELGDSALYLCASSPRTSGRTDTQYFGPGTRLTVL.

Concerning this clonotype: A read error may produce the germline difference seen at one junction end. The V and J genes are TRBV10-3 and TRBJ2-1, with 9 bases lining up with TRBD1. Germline values: CDR1 ENHRY, CDR2 SYGVKD. The CDR3 loop spans 12 amino acids. CDR3 sequence reads: CATGTGSNEQSF. DNA for the CDR3: TGTGCCACCGGGACAGGGTCCAATGAGCAGTCCTTC.

The rearrangement links TRBV24-1 to TRBJ2-7; 7 bases align to TRBD1. CDR3 length: 16 residues. Losses at the gene ends were 3 bases for V and 3 bases for J; bases not matched to a gene: 10. The germline CDR1 and CDR2 sequences are KGHDR and SFDVKD. CDR3 DNA sequence: TGTGCCACCAGTGATCCCACCCGACAGGGTCGCTACGAGCAGTACTTC. Its protein is CATSDPTRQGRYEQYF.

This clonotype was observed once. A much more abundant neighbour one base away suggests this may be a read error. The conserved closing phenylalanine or tryptophan is absent in this CDR3, likely reflecting a read error. The chain uses TRBV29-1 and TRBJ1-2; D is ambiguous. Germline V lookup: CDR1 SQVTM, CDR2 ANQGSEA. V shed 7 bases and J shed 4 bases, with 13 bases lying between them. This CDR3 region has 12 residues. The CDR3 bases are TGCAGCGCCGATTTGCAATCCTATGGCTACACCCTC. Translated: CSADLQSYGYTL.

The chain employs TRBV5-1 and TRBJ2-1; the match to TRBD2 covers 7 bases. This CDR3 has 14 residues. The junction had 7 bases not matched to a gene; V was cut back by 3 bases and J by 7 bases. CDR1 SGHRS and CDR2 YFSETQ come from the germline V gene. The CDR3 loop reads CASSYRDYLNEQFF. The CDR3 DNA reads TGCGCCAGCAGCTATCGGGACTATTTAAATGAGCAGTTCTTC.